The T cell receptor (beta chain) under discussion was sequenced for a study of blood T cells in healthy people across ages. Notes on the study in general: Estimated diversity across one million T cells was deemed an underestimate. Per million T cells, the diversity of TCR beta decreased roughly linearly as age advanced. Among long-lived donors, naive CD4+ cells were more numerous and diversity higher than in aged donors.

From germline, CDR1 is MDHEN and CDR2 SYDVKM. Trimming stripped 4 bases from V and 2 bases from J, with 9 bases between. The CDR3 runs to 15 residues. Note on this clonotype: Its matching antigen is unknown.

Sample-barcoded 5' priming and a J-beta primer mix drove a second PCR of 7 to 11 cycles. Every molecule of cDNA carried a tag from a template-switch adaptor with 12 random nucleotides. Via MiXCR, TCRdb re-called the 5' RACE reads, giving one row per CDR3 protein. The sample lists about a million distinct CDR3 sequences, 51% occurring once. The V gene is TRBV28, the J gene TRBJ2-6; D may be TRBD1 (5 bases). The source material was blood. The clonotype was recovered from a woman aged 60-75 years in good health. The CDR3: CASSSRQTGANVLTF. The CDR3 DNA is TGTGCCAGCAGTTCCCGACAGACTGGGGCCAACGTCCTGACTTTC.